This T cell receptor (beta chain) was obtained from a study of T-cell reconstitution after alpha-beta-depleted transplantation in children. Preparation of the TCRbeta library was carried out with unique molecular identifiers. TCRdb called the PCR reads again in MiXCR, with one record for every CDR3 protein. The data hold 250,000 to 350,000 distinct CDR3 sequences, with about 10% observed a single time. The V gene's germline CDR1 is SGHAT and CDR2 FQNNGV. The V end lost 5 bases, the J end lost 5 bases, and 15 bases lay between the germline ends. This CDR3 is built from 14 residues. The sample in question was PBMCs from the stem cell graft donor, obtained from the stem cell graft. This receptor was identified in a human donor who donated a stem cell graft to a child with SCID. The gene calls are TRBV11-2 and TRBJ2-5; D is unclear. This chain's CDR3 is CASSPQTDGETQYF. CDR3 nucleotides: TGTGCCAGCAGCCCTCAGACGGACGGGGAGACCCAGTACTTC. The full variable domain, its missing parts supplied by reference TRBV11-2 and TRBJ2-5, is EAGVAQSPRYKIIEKRQSVAFWCNPISGHATLYWYQQILGQGPKLLIQFQNNGVVDDSQLPKDRFSAERLKGVDSTLKIQPAKLEDSAVYLCASSPQTDGETQYFGPGTRLLVL.